One and the same sample provided the 22 T cell receptor beta chains below, sequenced in a study of T cells after yellow fever vaccination. Using its own MiXCR run on the 5' RACE reads, TCRdb lists one record per CDR3 protein. The sample has about 330,000 distinct CDR3 sequences, about 8.3% seen once. The sample consisted of PBMCs, taken about 41 days after the first yellow fever vaccination. These receptors were taken from a young man who received the YFV17D yellow fever vaccine.

This clonotype was seen repeatedly, ten times or more. J is TRBJ1-1 and V is TRBV6-5; maybe TRBD1 (5 bases). CDR3 length: 16 amino acids. The germline V gene has CDR1 MNHEY and CDR2 SVGAGI. Trimming stripped 5 bases from V and 0 bases from J, with 16 bases between. CDR3 nucleotides: TGTGCCAGCAGTCACCGGGCAGGGTCGATGAACACTGAAGCTTTCTTT. It encodes CASSHRAGSMNTEAFF.

In its sample, this clonotype was seen many times. The chain links TRBV6-1 to TRBJ2-7, with no clear D. The ends were cut back, 6 bases at V and 0 bases at J, with 18 bases in the middle. The CDR3 is 16 residues long. Germline CDR1 MNHNS, CDR2 SASEGT. The CDR3, as DNA: TGTGCCAGCAGCCCACTGGGCCGGGTAGGCTCCTACGAGCAGTACTTC. Its protein is CASSPLGRVGSYEQYF.

The V and J genes are TRBV6-5 and TRBJ1-5; no clear D gene. The germline V and J ends were trimmed by 4 bases and 4 bases, with 11 bases remaining between them. This CDR3 is 14 amino acids long. CDR1 and CDR2 (germline): MNHEY, SVGAGI. In nucleotides, the CDR3 is TGTGCCAGCAGTTCCCGGCGGGAAAATCAGCCCCAGCATTTT. This gives the protein CASSSRRENQPQHF.

The gene calls are TRBV28 and TRBJ2-2; D perhaps matches TRBD2 (5 bases). The CDR3 consists of 16 residues. Trimming took off 5 bases at V and 5 bases at J, with 18 bases between the two ends. CDR1 MDHEN and CDR2 SYDVKM come from the germline V gene. The CDR3 region has the DNA TGTGCCAGCAGTAAAATTGGTGAGGGTTTGACCGGGGAGCTGTTTTTT. Protein product: CASSKIGEGLTGELFF. Variable domain in full (rest from reference TRBV28 and TRBJ2-2): DVKVTQSSRYLVKRTGEKVFLECVQDMDHENMFWYRQDPGLGLRLIYFSYDVKMKEKGDIPEGYSVSREKKERFSLILESASTNQTSMYLCASSKIGEGLTGELFFGEGSRLTVL.

This clonotype was recorded a few times. The chain links TRBV18 to TRBJ1-4, with D unresolved. The germline V gene has CDR1 KGHSH and CDR2 LQKENI. This CDR3 is built from 13 residues. Trimming cost V 2 bases and J 5 bases, with 6 bases left between them. The DNA for the CDR3 is TGTGCCAGCTCACCAGGGCTCAATGAAAAACTGTTTTTT. Amino acid sequence: CASSPGLNEKLFF.

This clonotype was counted only a few times. This chain connects TRBV4-3 to TRBJ1-5; D not certain. This CDR3 comprises 15 residues. CDR1 and CDR2 from the germline V gene are LGHNA and YSLEER. Between the trimmed V and J ends, which lost 0 bases and 3 bases, there was a span of 9 bases. The CDR3 loop reads CASSQDGLLNQPQHF. Here the CDR3 DNA reads TGCGCCAGCAGCCAAGATGGGCTACTCAATCAGCCCCAGCATTTT.

The genes are TRBV10-3 and TRBJ2-3, with 9 positions matching TRBD2. The CDR3 spans 15 residues. Per the germline V gene, CDR1 is ENHRY and CDR2 is SYGVKD. V shed 4 bases and J 3 bases; nucleotides not matched to a gene: 5. CDR3 nucleotide sequence: TGTGCCATCAGTGGGGCGGGGGGGCGTACAGATACGCAGTATTTT. This encodes CAISGAGGRTDTQYF.

A few counts support this clonotype. Here the CDR3 reads CATSDWTNTGELFF. The CDR3 DNA follows: TGTGCCACCAGTGATTGGACGAACACCGGGGAGCTGTTTTTT. The J gene is TRBJ2-2, the V gene TRBV24-1; D gene ambiguous. Trimming stripped 2 bases from V and 0 bases from J, with 3 bases between. The CDR3 has 14 amino acids. CDR1 and CDR2 (germline): KGHDR, SFDVKD.

This clonotype was observed many times. The V call is TRBV7-2, the J call TRBJ2-3; D possibly corresponds to TRBD2 (5 bases). The V end lost 1 base, the J end lost 5 bases, and 13 bases lay between the germline ends. The CDR3 is 15 residues long. Germline CDR1 reads SGHTA; CDR2 reads FQGNSA. The chain's CDR3 is CASSLVSGLGDTQYF. For the CDR3, the DNA is TGTGCCAGCAGCTTAGTGAGCGGCCTTGGAGATACGCAGTATTTT.

This clonotype was observed a few times. The chain combines TRBV5-6 with TRBJ2-1; tentatively, D is TRBD1 or TRBD2 (5 bases each). The CDR3 is 16 amino acids. The V and J ends lost 4 bases and 2 bases respectively, with 16 bases between them. Germline values: CDR1 SGHDT, CDR2 YYEEEE. CDR3 residues: CASSLRTGTTYNEQFF. In nucleotides, the CDR3 is TGTGCCAGCAGCCTCAGGACGGGGACCACCTACAATGAGCAGTTCTTC.

This clonotype has more than one count but fewer than ten. The genes are TRBV27 and TRBJ2-1; possible D gene TRBD2, 6 bases. Trimming took off 5 bases at V and 7 bases at J, with 9 bases between the two ends. CDR1 is MNHEY and CDR2 is SMNVEV in the germline V gene (reference sequence). The CDR3 length is 12 residues. CDR3 in amino acids: CASSGTRNEQFF. DNA for the CDR3: TGTGCCAGCAGTGGGACTCGGAATGAGCAGTTCTTC.

The chain is built from TRBV5-4 and TRBJ2-5; D unclear. V shed 0 bases and J shed 5 bases, with 11 bases lying between them. This CDR3 is built from 14 residues. In germline, CDR1 is SGHNT, CDR2 YYREEE (reference sequence). CDR3 protein: CASSLGGFAETQYF. The CDR3, as DNA: TGTGCCAGCAGCTTGGGGGGTTTTGCGGAGACCCAGTACTTC.

This clonotype occurred a few times. This chain uses TRBV5-1 with TRBJ2-7; D may match TRBD1 or TRBD2 (6 bases each). Per germline, CDR1 SGHRS and CDR2 YFSETQ. The CDR3 contains 16 residues. Trimming removed 3 bases from V and 7 bases from J, with 23 bases in between. The CDR3 reads CASSWRGVQERREQYV. CDR3 nucleotide sequence: TGCGCCAGCAGCTGGAGGGGGGTCCAGGAACGTCGGGAGCAGTACGTC.

This clonotype was detected a few times. The chain has TRBV6-4 and TRBJ1-1; D is unclear. V lost 4 bases and J lost 5, with 17 bases in between. CDR1 and CDR2 from the germline V gene are MRHNA and SNTAGT. The CDR3 consists of 15 residues. CDR3 sequence reads: CASSAYGSGETEAFF. The CDR3 DNA follows: TGTGCCAGCAGTGCATACGGGTCCGGGGAGACTGAAGCTTTCTTT.

This rearrangement joins TRBV12-3 or TRBV12-4 to TRBJ1-1, with D tentatively TRBD1 (6 bases). The CDR3 has 13 residues. V lost 7 bases, J lost 7 bases, and 16 bases lay in between. The CDR3 DNA sequence: TGTGCCAGCACCCCGACAGGATCTCTTGAAGCTTTCTTT. Its translation is CASTPTGSLEAFF.

This clonotype came up a few times. The V call is TRBV4-1, the J call TRBJ2-1, with 10 bases that match TRBD2. Germline CDR1 is MGHRA and CDR2 is YSYEKL. V was clipped by 3 bases and J by 4 bases; unmatched bases: 6. CDR3 length: 16 residues. CDR3 DNA: TGCGCCAGCAGCCACCAAGCGGGGGGGGGGTACAATGAGCAGTTCTTC. Its protein product is CASSHQAGGGYNEQFF.

This clonotype has a handful of counts. The chain joins TRBV9 to TRBJ2-5; 11 bases fit TRBD2. Germline values: CDR1 SGDLS, CDR2 YYNGEE. The length of the CDR3 is 15 residues. Trimming removed 4 bases from V and 3 bases from J; junction bases left unmatched: 5. CDR3 amino acids: CASSSGTSGKETQYF. CDR3 coding DNA: TGTGCCAGCAGCTCCGGGACTAGCGGAAAAGAGACCCAGTACTTC.

The table lists this clonotype with a few counts. The rearrangement joins TRBV5-1 to TRBJ1-2; 7 bases map to TRBD1. Looked up from germline, CDR1 is SGHRS and CDR2 is YFSETQ. This CDR3 is 13 amino acids long. V lost 0 bases, J lost 5 bases, and 1 base stayed unmatched. The CDR3 loop is CASSLDRGYGYTF. The CDR3 bases are TGCGCCAGCAGCTTGGACAGGGGATATGGCTACACCTTC.

The table lists this clonotype with a few counts. The chain carries TRBV6-2 or TRBV6-3 and TRBJ1-5; D perhaps matches TRBD1 (6 bases). This CDR3 is built from 12 residues. The V end lost 7 bases, the J end lost 9 bases, and 13 bases lay between the germline ends. CDR1 MNHEY and CDR2 SVGEGT come from the germline V gene. The CDR3 loop reads CASNNRVGPQHF. The CDR3 DNA follows: TGTGCCAGCAACAACAGGGTCGGGCCCCAGCATTTT.

The chain is built from TRBV12-3 or TRBV12-4 and TRBJ1-6, with a tentative D call TRBD1 (5 bases). This CDR3 comprises 14 residues. Trimming shortened V by 6 bases and J by 8 bases, and 14 bases separated the two germline ends. CDR3: CASSPTIRDSPLHF. CDR3 nucleotide sequence: TGTGCCAGCAGCCCGACGATCAGGGATTCACCCCTCCACTTT.

The chain links TRBV5-1 to TRBJ2-3; D is tentatively TRBD1 or TRBD2 (5 bases each). Trimming stripped 5 bases from V and 0 bases from J, with 10 bases between. The CDR3 has 14 amino acids. Germline-derived CDR1 and CDR2 are SGHRS and YFSETQ. CDR3 in amino acids: CASRGVPSTDTQYF. The CDR3 bases are TGCGCCAGCAGGGGGGTCCCAAGCACAGATACGCAGTATTTT.

This chain links TRBV7-3 with TRBJ2-7, with D perhaps matching TRBD2 (7 bases). This CDR3 has 15 residues. From germline, CDR1 is SGHTA and CDR2 FQGTGA. V gave up 2 bases and J gave up 2 bases, with 13 bases separating them. CDR3 sequence reads: CASSLEGGAPYEQYF. DNA of the CDR3: TGTGCCAGCAGCTTAGAGGGGGGGGCCCCCTACGAGCAGTACTTC.